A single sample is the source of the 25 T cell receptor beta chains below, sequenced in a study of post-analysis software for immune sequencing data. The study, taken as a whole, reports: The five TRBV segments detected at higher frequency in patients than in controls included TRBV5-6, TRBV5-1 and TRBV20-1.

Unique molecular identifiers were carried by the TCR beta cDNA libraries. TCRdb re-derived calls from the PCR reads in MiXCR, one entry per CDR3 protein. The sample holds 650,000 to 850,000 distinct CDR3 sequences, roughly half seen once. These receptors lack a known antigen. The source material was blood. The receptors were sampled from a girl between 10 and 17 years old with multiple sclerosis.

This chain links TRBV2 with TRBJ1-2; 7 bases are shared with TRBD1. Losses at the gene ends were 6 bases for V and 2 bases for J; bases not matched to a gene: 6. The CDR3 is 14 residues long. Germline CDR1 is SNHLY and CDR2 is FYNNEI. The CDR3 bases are TGTGCCAGCAGGGGGTTACAGGGGAACTATGGCTACACCTTC. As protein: CASRGLQGNYGYTF.

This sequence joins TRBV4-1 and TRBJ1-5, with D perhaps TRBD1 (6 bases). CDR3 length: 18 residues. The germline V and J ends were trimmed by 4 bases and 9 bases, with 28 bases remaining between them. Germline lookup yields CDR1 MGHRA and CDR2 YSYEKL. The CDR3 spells CASSPSQNEVRGRSPQHF. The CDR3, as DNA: TGCGCCAGCAGCCCCAGCCAAAACGAGGTCAGGGGCCGGTCGCCCCAGCATTTT.

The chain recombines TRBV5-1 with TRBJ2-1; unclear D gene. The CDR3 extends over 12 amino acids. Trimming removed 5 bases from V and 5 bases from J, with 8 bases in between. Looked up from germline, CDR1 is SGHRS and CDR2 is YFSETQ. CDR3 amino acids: CASSGVDNEQFF. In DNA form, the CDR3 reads TGCGCCAGCAGTGGGGTCGACAATGAGCAGTTCTTC. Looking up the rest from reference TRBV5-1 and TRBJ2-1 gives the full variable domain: KAGVTQTPRYLIKTRGQQVTLSCSPISGHRSVSWYQQTPGQGLQFLFEYFSETQRNKGNFPGRFSGRQFSNSRSEMNVSTLELGDSALYLCASSGVDNEQFFGPGTRLTVL.

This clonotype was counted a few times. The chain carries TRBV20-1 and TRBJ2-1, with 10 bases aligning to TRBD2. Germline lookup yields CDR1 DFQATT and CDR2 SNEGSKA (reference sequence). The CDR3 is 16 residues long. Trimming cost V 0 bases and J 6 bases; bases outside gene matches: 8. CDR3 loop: CSARDLQRGGRNEQFF. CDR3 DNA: TGCAGTGCTAGAGATCTCCAGCGGGGGGGCCGCAATGAGCAGTTCTTC.

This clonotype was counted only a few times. The CDR3 loop reads CASSSQGLSNQPQHF. The CDR3, as DNA: TGTGCCAGCAGCTCACAGGGGTTAAGCAATCAGCCCCAGCATTTT. The J gene is TRBJ1-5, the V gene TRBV7-2, with TRBD1 matching 7 bases. From germline, CDR1 is SGHTA and CDR2 FQGNSA. With 4 bases clipped from V and 1 base from J, the junction kept 4 bases outside the gene matches. The CDR3 sequence is 15 residues long.

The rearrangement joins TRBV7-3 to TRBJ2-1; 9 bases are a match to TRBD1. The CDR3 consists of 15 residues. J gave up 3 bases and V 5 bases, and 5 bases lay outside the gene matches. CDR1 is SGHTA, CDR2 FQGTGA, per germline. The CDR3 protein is CASSTDRGGYNEQFF. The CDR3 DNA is TGTGCCAGCAGCACCGACAGGGGGGGCTACAATGAGCAGTTCTTC.

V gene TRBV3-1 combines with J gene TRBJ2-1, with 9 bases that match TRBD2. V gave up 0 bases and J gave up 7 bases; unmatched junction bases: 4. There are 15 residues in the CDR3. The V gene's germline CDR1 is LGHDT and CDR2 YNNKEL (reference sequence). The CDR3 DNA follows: TGTGCCAGCAGCCAAGACAGCGGGGGGAGGAATGAGCAGTTCTTC. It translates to CASSQDSGGRNEQFF.

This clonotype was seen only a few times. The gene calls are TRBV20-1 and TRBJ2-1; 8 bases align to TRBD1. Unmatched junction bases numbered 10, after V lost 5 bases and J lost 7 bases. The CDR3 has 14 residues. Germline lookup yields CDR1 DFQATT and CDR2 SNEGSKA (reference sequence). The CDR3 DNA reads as TGCAGTGCTCGATACCCGACAGGGGTGAATGAGCAGTTCTTC. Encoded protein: CSARYPTGVNEQFF.

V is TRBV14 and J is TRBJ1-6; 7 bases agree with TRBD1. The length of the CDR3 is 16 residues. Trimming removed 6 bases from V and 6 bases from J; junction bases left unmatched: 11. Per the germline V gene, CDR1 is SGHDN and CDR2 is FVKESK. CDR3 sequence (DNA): TGTGCCAGCAGTTTACCGGGACAGAGGGCTAATTCACCCCTCCACTTT. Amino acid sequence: CASSLPGQRANSPLHF.

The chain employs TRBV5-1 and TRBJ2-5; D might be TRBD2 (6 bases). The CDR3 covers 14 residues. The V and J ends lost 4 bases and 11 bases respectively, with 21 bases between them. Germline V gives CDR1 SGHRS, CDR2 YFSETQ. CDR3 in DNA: TGCGCCAGCAGCCCGGGAGCAGGTGACAATGAGCAGTACTTC. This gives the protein CASSPGAGDNEQYF. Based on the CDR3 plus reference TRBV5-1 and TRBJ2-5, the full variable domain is KAGVTQTPRYLIKTRGQQVTLSCSPISGHRSVSWYQQTPGQGLQFLFEYFSETQRNKGNFPGRFSGRQFSNSRSEMNVSTLELGDSALYLCASSPGAGDNEQYFGPGTRLLVL.

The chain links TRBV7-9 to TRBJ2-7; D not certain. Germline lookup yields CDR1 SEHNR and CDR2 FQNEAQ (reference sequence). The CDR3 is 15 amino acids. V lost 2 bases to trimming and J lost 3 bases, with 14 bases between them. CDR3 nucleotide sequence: TGTGCCAGCAGCTTATTTAAGGACCGACACTACGAGCAGTACTTC. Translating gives CASSLFKDRHYEQYF.

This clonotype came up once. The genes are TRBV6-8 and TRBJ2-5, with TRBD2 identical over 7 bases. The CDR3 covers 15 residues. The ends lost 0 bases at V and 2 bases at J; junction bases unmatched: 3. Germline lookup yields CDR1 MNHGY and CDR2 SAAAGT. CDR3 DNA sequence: TGTGCCAGCAGTTACTCGAGTAGCGGGCAAGAGACCCAGTACTTC. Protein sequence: CASSYSSSGQETQYF.

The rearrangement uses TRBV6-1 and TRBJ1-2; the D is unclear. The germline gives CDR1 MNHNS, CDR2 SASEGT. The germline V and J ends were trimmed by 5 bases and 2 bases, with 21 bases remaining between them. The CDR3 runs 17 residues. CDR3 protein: CASSTGTVSYPNYGYTF. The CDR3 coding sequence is TGTGCCAGCAGTACCGGAACAGTCTCCTACCCAAACTATGGCTACACCTTC.

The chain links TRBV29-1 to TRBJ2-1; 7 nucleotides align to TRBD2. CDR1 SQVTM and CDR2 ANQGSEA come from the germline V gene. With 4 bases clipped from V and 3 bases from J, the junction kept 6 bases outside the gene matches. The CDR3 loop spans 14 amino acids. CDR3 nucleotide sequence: TGCAGCGTTGGAGGTCTAGCGGACTACAATGAGCAGTTCTTC. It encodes CSVGGLADYNEQFF.

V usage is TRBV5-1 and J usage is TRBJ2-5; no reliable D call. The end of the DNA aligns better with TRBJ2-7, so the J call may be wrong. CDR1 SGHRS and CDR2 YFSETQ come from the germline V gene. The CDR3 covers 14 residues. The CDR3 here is CASSGQNRTYEQYF. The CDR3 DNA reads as TGCGCCAGCAGCGGGCAAAACAGAACCTACGAGCAGTACTTC.

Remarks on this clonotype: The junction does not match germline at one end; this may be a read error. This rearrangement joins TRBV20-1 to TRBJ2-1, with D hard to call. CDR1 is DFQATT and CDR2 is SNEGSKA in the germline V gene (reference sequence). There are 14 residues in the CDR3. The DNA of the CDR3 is TGCAGTGTTAGAGACGGGCCCGGCTACAATGAGCAGTTCTTC. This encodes CSVRDGPGYNEQFF.

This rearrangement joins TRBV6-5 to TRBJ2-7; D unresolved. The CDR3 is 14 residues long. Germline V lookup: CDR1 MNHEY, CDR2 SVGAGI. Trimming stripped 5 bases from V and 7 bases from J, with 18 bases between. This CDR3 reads CASSPALVGWEQYF. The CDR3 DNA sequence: TGTGCCAGCAGTCCGGCGCTAGTCGGTTGGGAGCAGTACTTC.

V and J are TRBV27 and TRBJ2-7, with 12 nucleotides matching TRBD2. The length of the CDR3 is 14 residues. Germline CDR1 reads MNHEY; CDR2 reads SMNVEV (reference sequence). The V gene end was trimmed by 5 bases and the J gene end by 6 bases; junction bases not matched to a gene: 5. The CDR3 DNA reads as TGTGCCAGCAGTCTGACTAGCGGGAGACGCGAGCAGTACTTC. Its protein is CASSLTSGRREQYF.

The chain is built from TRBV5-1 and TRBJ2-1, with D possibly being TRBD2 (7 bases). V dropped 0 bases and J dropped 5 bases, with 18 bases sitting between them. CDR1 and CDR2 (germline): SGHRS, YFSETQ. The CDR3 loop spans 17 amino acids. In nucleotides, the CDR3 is TGCGCCAGCAGCTTGGTTGGGGGGGGGCAGGGCCACAATGAGCAGTTCTTC. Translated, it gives CASSLVGGGQGHNEQFF. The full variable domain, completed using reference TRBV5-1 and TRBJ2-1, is KAGVTQTPRYLIKTRGQQVTLSCSPISGHRSVSWYQQTPGQGLQFLFEYFSETQRNKGNFPGRFSGRQFSNSRSEMNVSTLELGDSALYLCASSLVGGGQGHNEQFFGPGTRLTVL.

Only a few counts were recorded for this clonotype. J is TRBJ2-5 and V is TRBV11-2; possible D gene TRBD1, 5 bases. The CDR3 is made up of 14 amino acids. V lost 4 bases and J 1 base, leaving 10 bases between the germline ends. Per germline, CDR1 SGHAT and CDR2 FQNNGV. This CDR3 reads CASSYRQIQETQYF. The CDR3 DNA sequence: TGTGCCAGCAGCTACAGACAGATCCAAGAGACCCAGTACTTC.

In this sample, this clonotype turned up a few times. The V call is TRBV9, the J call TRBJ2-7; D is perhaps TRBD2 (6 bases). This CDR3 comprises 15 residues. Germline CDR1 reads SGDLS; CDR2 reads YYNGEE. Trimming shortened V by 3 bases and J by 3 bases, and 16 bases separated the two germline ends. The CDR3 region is CASSDASGTGYEQYF. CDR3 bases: TGTGCCAGCAGCGACGCTTCCGGGACTGGCTACGAGCAGTACTTC.

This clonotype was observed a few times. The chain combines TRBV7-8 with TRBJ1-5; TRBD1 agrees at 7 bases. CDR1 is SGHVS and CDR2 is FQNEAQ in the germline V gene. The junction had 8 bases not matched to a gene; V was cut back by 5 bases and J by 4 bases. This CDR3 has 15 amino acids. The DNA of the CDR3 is TGTGCCAGCAGCCAGAGGGGACAGCTAAATCAGCCCCAGCATTTT. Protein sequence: CASSQRGQLNQPQHF.

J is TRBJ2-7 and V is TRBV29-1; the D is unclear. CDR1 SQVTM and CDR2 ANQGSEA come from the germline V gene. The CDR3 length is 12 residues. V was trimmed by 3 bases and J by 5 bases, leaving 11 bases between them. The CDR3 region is CSVDNGPNEQYF. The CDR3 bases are TGCAGCGTTGATAACGGACCCAACGAGCAGTACTTC.

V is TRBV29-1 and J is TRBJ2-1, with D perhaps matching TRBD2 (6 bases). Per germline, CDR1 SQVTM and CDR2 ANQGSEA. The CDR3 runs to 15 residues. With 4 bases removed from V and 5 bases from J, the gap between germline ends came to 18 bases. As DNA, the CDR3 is TGCAGCGTTGTTGGTGCCAGCGGGCGAAACAATGAGCAGTTCTTC. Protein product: CSVVGASGRNNEQFF.

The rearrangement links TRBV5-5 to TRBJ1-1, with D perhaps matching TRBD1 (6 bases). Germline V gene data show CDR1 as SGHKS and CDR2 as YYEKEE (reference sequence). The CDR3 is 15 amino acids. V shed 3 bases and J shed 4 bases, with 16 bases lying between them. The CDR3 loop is CASSWEQGWGTEAFF. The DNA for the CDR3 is TGTGCCAGCAGCTGGGAACAGGGATGGGGCACTGAAGCTTTCTTT.